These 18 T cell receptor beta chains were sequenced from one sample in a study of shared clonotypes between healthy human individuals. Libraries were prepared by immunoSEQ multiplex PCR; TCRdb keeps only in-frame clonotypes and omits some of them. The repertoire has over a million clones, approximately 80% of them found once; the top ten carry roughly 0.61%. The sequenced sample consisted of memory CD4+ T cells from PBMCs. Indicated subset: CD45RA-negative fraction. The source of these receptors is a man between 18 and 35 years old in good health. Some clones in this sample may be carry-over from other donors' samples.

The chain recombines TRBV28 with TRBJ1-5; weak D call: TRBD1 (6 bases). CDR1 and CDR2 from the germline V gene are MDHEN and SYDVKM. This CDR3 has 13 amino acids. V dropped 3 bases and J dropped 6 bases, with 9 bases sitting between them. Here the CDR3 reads CASSFRGGQPQHF. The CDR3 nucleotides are TGTGCCAGCAGTTTCAGGGGAGGTCAGCCCCAGCATTTT.

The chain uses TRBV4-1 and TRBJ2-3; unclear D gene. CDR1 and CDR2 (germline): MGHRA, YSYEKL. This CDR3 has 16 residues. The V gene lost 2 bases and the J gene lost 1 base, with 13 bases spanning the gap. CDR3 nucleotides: TGCGCCAGCAGCCAATATAGGGCTACTGGCACAGATACGCAGTATTTT. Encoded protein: CASSQYRATGTDTQYF.

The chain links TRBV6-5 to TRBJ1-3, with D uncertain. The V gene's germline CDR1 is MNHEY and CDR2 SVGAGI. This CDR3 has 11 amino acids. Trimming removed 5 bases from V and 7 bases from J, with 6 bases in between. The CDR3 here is CASSELNTIYF. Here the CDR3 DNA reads TGTGCCAGCAGTGAGCTCAACACCATATATTTT.

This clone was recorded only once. This chain's CDR3 is CASSVGGRGYTF. The CDR3 nucleotides read TGTGCCAGCAGCGTAGGGGGGCGTGGCTACACCTTC. J is TRBJ1-2 and V is TRBV27; TRBD1 is a possible D gene (6 bases). Germline V gives CDR1 MNHEY, CDR2 SMNVEV (reference sequence). Trimming shortened V by 6 bases and J by 7 bases, and 12 bases separated the two germline ends. This CDR3 has 12 residues.

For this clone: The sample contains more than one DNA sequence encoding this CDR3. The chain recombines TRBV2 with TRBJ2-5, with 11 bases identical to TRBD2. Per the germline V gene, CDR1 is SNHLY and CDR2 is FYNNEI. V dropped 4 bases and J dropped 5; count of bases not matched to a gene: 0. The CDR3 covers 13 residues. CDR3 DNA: TGTGCCAGCAGTGGACTAGCGGGGGAGACCCAGTACTTC. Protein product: CASSGLAGETQYF.

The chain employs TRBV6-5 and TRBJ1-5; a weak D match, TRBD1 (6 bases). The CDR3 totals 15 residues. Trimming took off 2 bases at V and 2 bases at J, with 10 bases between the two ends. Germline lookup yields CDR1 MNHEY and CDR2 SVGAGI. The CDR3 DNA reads TGTGCCAGCAGTTACGGGGGGCGCGGCAATCAGCCCCAGCATTTT. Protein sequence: CASSYGGRGNQPQHF.

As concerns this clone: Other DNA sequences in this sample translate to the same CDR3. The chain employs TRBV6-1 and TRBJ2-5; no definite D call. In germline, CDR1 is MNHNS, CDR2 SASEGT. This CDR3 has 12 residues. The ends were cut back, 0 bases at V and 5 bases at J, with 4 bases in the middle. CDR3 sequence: CASSEARETQYF. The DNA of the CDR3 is TGTGCCAGCAGTGAAGCACGGGAGACCCAGTACTTC.

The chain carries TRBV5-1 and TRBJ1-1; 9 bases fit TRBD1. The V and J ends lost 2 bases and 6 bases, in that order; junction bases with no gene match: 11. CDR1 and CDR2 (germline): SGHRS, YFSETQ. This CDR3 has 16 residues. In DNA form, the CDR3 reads TGCGCCAGCAGCTTTACACCGCCGGGACAGGGCTCTGAAGCTTTCTTT. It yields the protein CASSFTPPGQGSEAFF.

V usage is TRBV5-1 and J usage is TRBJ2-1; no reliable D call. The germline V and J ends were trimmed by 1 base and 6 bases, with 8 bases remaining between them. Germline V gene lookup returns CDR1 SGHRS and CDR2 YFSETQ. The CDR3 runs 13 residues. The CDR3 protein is CASSLMASNEQFF. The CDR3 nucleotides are TGCGCCAGCAGCTTGATGGCCTCCAATGAGCAGTTCTTC.

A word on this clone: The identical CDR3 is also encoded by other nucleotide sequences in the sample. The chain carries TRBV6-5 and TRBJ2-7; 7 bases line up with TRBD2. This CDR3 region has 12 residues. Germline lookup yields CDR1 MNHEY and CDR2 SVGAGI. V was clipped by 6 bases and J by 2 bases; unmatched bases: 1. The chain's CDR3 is CASRGRAYEQYF. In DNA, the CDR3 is TGTGCCAGCAGAGGGAGGGCCTACGAGCAGTACTTC.

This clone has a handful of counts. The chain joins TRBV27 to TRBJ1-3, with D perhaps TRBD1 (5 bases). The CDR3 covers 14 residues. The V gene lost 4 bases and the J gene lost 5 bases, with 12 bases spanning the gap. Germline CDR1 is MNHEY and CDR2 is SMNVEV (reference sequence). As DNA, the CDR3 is TGTGCCAGCAGTTCGCAGGGAACAAGAAACACCATATATTTT. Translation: CASSSQGTRNTIYF.

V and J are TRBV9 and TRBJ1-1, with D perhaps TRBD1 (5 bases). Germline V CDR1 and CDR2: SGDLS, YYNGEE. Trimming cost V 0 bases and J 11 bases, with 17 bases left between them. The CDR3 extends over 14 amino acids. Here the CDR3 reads CASSVGVGDGFAFF. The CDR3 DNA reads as TGTGCCAGCAGCGTAGGGGTAGGGGATGGTTTTGCTTTCTTT.

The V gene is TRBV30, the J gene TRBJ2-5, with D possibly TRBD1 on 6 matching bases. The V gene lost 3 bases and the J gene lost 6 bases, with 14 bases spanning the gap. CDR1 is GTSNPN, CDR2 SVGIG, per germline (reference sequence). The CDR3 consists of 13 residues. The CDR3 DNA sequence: TGTGCCTGGAGCACAGGGTCCGAAAAGACCCAGTACTTC. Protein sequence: CAWSTGSEKTQYF. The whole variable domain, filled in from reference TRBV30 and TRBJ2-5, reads SQTIHQWPATLVQPVGSPLSLECTVEGTSNPNLYWYRQAAGRGLQLLFYSVGIGQISSEVPQNLSASRPQDRQFILSSKKLLLSDSGFYLCAWSTGSEKTQYFGPGTRLLVL.

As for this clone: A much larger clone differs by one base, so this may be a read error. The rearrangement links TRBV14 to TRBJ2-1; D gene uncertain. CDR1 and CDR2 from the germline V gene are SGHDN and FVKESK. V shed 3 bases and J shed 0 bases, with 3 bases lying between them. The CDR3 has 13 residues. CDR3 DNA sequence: TGTGCCAGCAGCCAGAGCTCCTACAATGAGCAGTTCTTC. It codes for CASSQSSYNEQFF.

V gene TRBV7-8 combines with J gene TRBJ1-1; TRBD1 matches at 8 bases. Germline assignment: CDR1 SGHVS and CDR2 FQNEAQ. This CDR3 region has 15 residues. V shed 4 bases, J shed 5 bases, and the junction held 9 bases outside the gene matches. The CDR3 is CASSSGQGVRTEAFF. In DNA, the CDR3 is TGTGCCAGCAGCTCCGGACAGGGAGTGAGAACTGAAGCTTTCTTT.

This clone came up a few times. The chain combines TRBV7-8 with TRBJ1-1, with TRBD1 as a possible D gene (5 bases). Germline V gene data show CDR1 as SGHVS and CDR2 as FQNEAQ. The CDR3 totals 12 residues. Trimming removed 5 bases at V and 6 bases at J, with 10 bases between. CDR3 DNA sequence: TGTGCCAGCAGCCCGAGGGGCTCTGAAGCTTTCTTT. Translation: CASSPRGSEAFF.

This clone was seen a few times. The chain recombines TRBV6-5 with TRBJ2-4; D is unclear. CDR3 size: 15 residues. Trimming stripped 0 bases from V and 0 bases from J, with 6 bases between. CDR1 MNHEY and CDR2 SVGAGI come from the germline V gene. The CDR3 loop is CASSYSWAAKNIQYF. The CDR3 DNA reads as TGTGCCAGCAGTTACTCTTGGGCAGCCAAAAACATTCAGTACTTC.

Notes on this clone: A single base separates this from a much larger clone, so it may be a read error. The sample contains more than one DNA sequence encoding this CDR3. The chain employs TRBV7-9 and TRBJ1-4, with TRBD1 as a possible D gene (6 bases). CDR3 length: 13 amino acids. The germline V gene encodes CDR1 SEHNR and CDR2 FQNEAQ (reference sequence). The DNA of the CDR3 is TGTGCCAGCGGCTTTGGGGGCGAGGGAAAACTGTTTTTT. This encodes CASGFGGEGKLFF.